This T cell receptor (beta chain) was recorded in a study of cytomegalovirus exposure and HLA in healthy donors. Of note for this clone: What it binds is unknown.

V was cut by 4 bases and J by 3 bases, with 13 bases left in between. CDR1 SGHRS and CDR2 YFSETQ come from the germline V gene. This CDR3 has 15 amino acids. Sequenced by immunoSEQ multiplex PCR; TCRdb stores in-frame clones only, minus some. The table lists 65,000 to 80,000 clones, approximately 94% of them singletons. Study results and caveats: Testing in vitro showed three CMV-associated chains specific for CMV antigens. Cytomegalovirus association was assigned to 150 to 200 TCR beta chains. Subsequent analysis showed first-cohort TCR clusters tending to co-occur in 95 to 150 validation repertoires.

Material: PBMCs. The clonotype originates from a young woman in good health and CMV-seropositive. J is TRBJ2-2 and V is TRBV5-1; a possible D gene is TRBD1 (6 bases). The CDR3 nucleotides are TGCGCCAGCAGCAAGGGGGAATTGGACACCGGGGAGCTGTTTTTT. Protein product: CASSKGELDTGELFF.